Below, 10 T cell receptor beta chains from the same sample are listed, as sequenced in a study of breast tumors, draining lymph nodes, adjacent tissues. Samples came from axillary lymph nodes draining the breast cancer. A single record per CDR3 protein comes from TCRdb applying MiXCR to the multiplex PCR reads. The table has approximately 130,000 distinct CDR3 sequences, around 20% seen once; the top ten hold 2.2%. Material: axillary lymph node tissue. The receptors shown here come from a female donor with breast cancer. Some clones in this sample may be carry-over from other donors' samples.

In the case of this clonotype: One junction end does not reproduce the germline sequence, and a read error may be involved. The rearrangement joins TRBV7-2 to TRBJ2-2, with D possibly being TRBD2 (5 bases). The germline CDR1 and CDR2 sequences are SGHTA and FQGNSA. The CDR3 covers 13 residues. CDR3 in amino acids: CASTYPGPGELSF. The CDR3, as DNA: TGTGCCAGCACCTACCCTGGTCCCGGGGAGCTGTCTTTT. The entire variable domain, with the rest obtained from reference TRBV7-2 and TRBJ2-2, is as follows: GAGVSQSPSNKVTEKGKDVELRCDPISGHTALYWYRQSLGQGLEFLIYFQGNSAPDKSGLPSDRFSAERTGGSVSTLTIQRTQQEDSAVYLCASTYPGPGELSFGEGSRLTVL.

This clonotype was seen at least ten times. The chain's CDR3 is CASTRTSGTGELFF. The DNA for the CDR3 is TGTGCCAGCACCCGGACTAGCGGCACCGGGGAGCTGTTTTTT. V and J are TRBV6-6 and TRBJ2-2, with 10 bases matching TRBD2. V was pared by 7 bases and J by 4 bases, with 3 bases of the junction left unmatched. Germline assignment: CDR1 MNHNY and CDR2 SVGAGI (reference sequence). The length of the CDR3 is 14 residues.

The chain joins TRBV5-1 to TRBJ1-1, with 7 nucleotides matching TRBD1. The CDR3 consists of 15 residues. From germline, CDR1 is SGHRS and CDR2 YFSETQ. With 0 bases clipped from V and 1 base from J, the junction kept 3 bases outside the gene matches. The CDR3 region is CASSLGQGGNTEAFF. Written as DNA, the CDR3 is TGCGCCAGCAGCTTGGGACAGGGCGGGAACACTGAAGCTTTCTTT.

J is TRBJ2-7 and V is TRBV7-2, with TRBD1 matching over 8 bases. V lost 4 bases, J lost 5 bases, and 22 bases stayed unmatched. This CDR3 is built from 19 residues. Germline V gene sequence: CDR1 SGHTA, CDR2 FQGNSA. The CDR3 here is CASSSPKRRRGQGAHEQYF. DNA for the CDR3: TGTGCCAGCAGCTCGCCTAAACGACGCCGAGGCCAGGGGGCTCACGAGCAGTACTTC.

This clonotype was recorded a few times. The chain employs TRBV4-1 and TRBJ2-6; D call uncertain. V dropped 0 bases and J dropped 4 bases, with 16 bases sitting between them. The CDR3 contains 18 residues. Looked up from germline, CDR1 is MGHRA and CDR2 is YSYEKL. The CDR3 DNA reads TGCGCCAGCAGCCAAGAACCGGGTCCGACGACAGGGGCCAACGTCCTGACTTTC. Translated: CASSQEPGPTTGANVLTF.

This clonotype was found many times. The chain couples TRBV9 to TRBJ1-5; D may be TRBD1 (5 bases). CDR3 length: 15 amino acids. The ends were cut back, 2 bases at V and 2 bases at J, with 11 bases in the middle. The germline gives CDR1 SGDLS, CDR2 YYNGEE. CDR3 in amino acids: CASSVGGVGNQPQHF. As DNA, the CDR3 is TGTGCCAGCAGCGTCGGGGGGGTCGGCAATCAGCCCCAGCATTTT.

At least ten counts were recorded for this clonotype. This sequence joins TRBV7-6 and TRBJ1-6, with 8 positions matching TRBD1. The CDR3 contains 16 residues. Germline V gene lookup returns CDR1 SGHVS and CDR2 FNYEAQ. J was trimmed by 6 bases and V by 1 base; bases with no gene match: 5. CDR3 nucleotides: TGTGCCAGCAGCTTAGGAACAGGGGGTTCTAATTCACCCCTCCACTTT. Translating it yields CASSLGTGGSNSPLHF.

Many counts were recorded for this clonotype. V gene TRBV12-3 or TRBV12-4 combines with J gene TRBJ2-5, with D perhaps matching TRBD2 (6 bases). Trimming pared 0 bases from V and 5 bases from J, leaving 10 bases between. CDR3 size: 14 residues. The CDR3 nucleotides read TGTGCCAGCAGTTTAGCGGGGGGAAGGGAGACCCAGTACTTC. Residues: CASSLAGGRETQYF.

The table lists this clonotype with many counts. CDR3: CASSTPGRGNTIYF. The CDR3 DNA reads as TGTGCCAGTAGTACTCCGGGCCGAGGAAACACCATATATTTT. The chain is built from TRBV19 and TRBJ1-3; D remains unclear. Germline CDR1 is LNHDA and CDR2 is SQIVND (reference sequence). The CDR3 length is 14 residues. V lost 4 bases to trimming and J lost 4 bases, with 11 bases between them.

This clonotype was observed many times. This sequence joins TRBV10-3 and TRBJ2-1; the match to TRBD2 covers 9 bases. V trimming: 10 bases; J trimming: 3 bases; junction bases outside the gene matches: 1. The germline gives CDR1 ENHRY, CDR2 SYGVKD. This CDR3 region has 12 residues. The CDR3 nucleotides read TGTGCCAGCGGGGGGGGCTACAATGAGCAGTTCTTC. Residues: CASGGGYNEQFF.